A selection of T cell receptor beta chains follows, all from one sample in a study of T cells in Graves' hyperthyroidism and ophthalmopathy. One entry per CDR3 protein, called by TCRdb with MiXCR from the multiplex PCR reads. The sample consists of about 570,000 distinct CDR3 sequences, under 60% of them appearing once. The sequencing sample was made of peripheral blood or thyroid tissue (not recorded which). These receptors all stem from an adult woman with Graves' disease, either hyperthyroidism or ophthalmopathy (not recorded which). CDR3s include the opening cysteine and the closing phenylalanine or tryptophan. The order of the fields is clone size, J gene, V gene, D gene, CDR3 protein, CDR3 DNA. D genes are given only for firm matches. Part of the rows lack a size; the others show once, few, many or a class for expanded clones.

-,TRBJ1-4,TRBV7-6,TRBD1,CASSKDRVHEKLFF,TGTGCCAGCAGCAAAGACAGGGTGCATGAAAAACTGTTTTTT
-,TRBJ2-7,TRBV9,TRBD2,CASSVDSSGSYEQYF,TGTGCCAGCAGCGTAGACTCTAGCGGGTCCTACGAGCAGTACTTC
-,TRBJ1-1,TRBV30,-,CAWSAPWGLNTEAFF,TGTGCCTGGAGTGCCCCCTGGGGATTGAACACTGAAGCTTTCTTT
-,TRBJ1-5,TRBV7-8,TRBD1,CASSQGQGDGGDQPQHF,TGTGCCAGCAGCCAGGGACAGGGGGACGGTGGTGATCAGCCCCAGCATTTT
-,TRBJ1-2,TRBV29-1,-,CSVESGLAGYTF,TGCAGCGTTGAATCGGGTCTTGCTGGCTACACCTTC
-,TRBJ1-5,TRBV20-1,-,CSARQDRSQPKHF,TGCAGTGCTAGACAAGACAGAAGTCAGCCCAAGCATTTT
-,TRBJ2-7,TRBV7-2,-,CASSQDAGQKTYEQYF,TGCGCCAGCAGCCAAGACGCGGGACAGAAGACCTACGAGCAGTACTTC
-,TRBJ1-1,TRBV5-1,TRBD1,CASSGGQIPKTEAFF,TGCGCCAGCAGCGGGGGACAGATCCCAAAGACTGAAGCTTTCTTT
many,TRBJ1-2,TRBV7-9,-,CASKPGPNYGYTF,TGTGCCAGCAAACCAGGCCCTAACTATGGCTACACCTTC
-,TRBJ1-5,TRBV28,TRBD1,CASSPFRDSHSNQPQHF,TGTGCCAGCAGTCCCTTCCGGGACAGCCATAGCAATCAGCCCCAGCATTTT
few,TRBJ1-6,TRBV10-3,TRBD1,CAISAQGAQSPLHF,TGTGCCATCAGCGCACAGGGGGCACAATCACCCCTCCACTTT
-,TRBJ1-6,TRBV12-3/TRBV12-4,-,CAGSLKGLNYNSPLHF,TGTGCCGGCAGTTTAAAAGGACTCAACTATAATTCACCCCTCCACTTT
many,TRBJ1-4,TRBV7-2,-,CASSRIASGLAANEKLFF,TGTGCCAGCAGCCGAATCGCCTCGGGGTTGGCGGCTAATGAAAAACTGTTTTTT
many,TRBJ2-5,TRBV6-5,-,CAGSPRDTQETQYF,TGTGCCGGCAGCCCCCGGGACACTCAAGAGACCCAGTACTTC
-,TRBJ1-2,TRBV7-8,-,CASSLGGTFYGYTF,TGTGCCAGCAGCTTAGGGGGAACCTTTTATGGCTACACCTTC
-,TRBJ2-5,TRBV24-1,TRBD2,CATSDTSGSLGPQETQYF,TGTGCCACCAGTGATACTAGCGGGAGTTTAGGCCCCCAAGAGACCCAGTACTTC
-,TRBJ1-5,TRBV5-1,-,CASSRSGQGQPQHF,TGCGCCAGCAGCCGGTCGGGGCAAGGTCAGCCCCAGCATTTT
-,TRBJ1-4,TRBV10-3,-,CAIGQGLAGLLGEKLFF,TGTGCCATCGGCCAAGGACTAGCGGGACTCTTAGGGGAAAAACTGTTTTTT
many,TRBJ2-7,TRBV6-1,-,CASSERDASYEQYF,TGTGCCAGCAGTGAAAGGGACGCGTCCTACGAGCAGTACTTC
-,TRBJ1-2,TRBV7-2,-,CASSEDSSYGCTF,TGTGCCAGCAGCGAGGACTCGTCCTATGGCTGCACCTTC
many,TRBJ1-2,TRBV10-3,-,CATGRGDESYGYTF,TGTGCCACCGGTCGAGGGGACGAGAGCTATGGCTACACCTTC
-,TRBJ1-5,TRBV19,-,CASSIAPGYSNQPQHF,TGTGCCAGTAGTATAGCCCCAGGATATAGCAATCAGCCCCAGCATTTT
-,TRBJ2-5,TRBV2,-,CASSVMAAAMGQETQYF,TGTGCCAGCAGTGTCATGGCAGCTGCAATGGGGCAAGAGACCCAGTACTTC
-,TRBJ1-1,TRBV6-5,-,CASSYSQGLAFF,TGTGCCAGCAGTTACTCGCAGGGCTTGGCTTTCTTT
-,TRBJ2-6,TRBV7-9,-,CASSGEGSGANVLTF,TGTGCCAGCAGTGGTGAGGGCTCTGGGGCCAACGTCCTGACTTTC
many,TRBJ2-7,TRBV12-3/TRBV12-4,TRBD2,CASSLRASGRYEQYF,TGTGCCAGCAGTTTGAGAGCTAGCGGGAGATACGAGCAGTACTTC
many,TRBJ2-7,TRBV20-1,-,CSARDRENEQYF,TGCAGTGCTAGAGATAGAGAAAACGAGCAGTACTTC
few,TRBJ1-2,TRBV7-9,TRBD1,CASSPDRGGNYGYTF,TGTGCCAGCAGCCCGGACAGGGGCGGGAACTATGGCTACACCTTC
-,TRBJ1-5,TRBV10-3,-,CAIRGSRGDQPQHF,TGTGCCATCAGGGGTTCGCGGGGTGATCAGCCCCAGCATTTT
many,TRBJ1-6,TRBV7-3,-,CASSLEGRQSPLHF,TGTGCCAGCAGCTTAGAGGGCCGCCAGTCACCCCTCCACTTT
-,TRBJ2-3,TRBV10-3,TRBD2,CAIRGSAGGPGRDTQYF,TGTGCCATCAGGGGATCAGCGGGAGGGCCAGGCAGAGATACGCAGTATTTT
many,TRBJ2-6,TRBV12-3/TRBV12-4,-,CASTRLRQNSGANVLTF,TGTGCCAGCACACGCCTAAGACAGAACTCTGGGGCCAACGTCCTGACTTTC
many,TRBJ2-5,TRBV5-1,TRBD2,CASSPGTDAGAQYF,TGCGCCAGCAGCCCGGGGACCGATGCGGGGGCCCAGTACTTC
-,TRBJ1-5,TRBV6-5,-,CASSERRSYQPRHF,TGTGCCAGCAGTGAACGGCGCTCGTATCAGCCCCGGCATTTT
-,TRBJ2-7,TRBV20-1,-,CSAIWGMGNDIQYF,TGCAGTGCTATATGGGGTATGGGTAACGACATCCAGTACTTC
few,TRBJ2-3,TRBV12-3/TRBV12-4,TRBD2,CASRRASGGTDTQYF,TGTGCCAGCCGAAGGGCTAGCGGAGGCACAGATACGCAGTATTTT
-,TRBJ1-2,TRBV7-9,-,CASSLIQAGHGYTF,TGTGCCAGCAGCTTAATCCAGGCGGGTCATGGCTACACCTTC
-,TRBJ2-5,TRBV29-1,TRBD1,CSVGFYRGETQYF,TGCAGCGTTGGGTTTTACAGGGGTGAGACCCAGTACTTC
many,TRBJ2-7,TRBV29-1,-,CSVARGLRYEQYF,TGCAGCGTTGCACGGGGGCTTAGATACGAGCAGTACTTC
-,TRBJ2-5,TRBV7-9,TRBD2,CASSLLAGGGATRTQYF,TGTGCCAGCAGCCTACTAGCGGGAGGAGGAGCAACTCGGACCCAGTACTTC
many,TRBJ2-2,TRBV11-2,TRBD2,CASSLGASGSLNTGELFF,TGTGCCAGCAGCTTGGGGGCTAGCGGGAGTCTTAACACCGGGGAGCTGTTTTTT
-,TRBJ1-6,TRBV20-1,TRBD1,CSARDFGTGLNSPLHF,TGCAGTGCTAGAGATTTCGGGACAGGCCTTAATTCACCCCTCCACTTT
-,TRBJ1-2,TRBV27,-,CASSLSRGGGLIYGYTF,TGTGCCAGCAGTTTATCACGGGGCGGGGGCCTAATCTATGGCTACACCTTC
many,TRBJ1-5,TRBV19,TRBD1,CASSMTGNQPQHF,TGTGCCAGTAGTATGACAGGGAATCAGCCCCAGCATTTT
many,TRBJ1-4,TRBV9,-,CASGGGTGPKEKLFF,TGTGCCAGCGGGGGGGGGACGGGGCCAAAAGAAAAACTGTTTTTT
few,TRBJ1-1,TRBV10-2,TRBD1,CASSLPGQGGNTEAFF,TGCGCCAGCTCCCTCCCTGGACAGGGGGGGAACACTGAAGCTTTCTTT
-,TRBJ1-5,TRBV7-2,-,CASSLGFGLNQPQHF,TGTGCCAGCAGCTTAGGTTTCGGATTAAATCAGCCCCAGCATTTT
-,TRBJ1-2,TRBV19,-,CASSIGEGMNGYTF,TGTGCCAGTAGTATAGGAGAAGGGATGAATGGCTACACCTTC